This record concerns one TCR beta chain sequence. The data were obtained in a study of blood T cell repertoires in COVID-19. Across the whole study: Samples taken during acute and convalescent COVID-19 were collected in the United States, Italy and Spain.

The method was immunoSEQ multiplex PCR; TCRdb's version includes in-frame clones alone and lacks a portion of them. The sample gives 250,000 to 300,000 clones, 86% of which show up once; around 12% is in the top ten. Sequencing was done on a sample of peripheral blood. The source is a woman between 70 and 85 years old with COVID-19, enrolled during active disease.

This CDR3 reads CASSSTRETQYF. In DNA form, the CDR3 reads TGCGCCAGCAGCTCCACGAGAGAGACCCAGTACTTC. This chain links TRBV5-1 with TRBJ2-5; D is unresolved. The V gene's germline CDR1 is SGHRS and CDR2 YFSETQ. V was clipped by 3 bases and J by 4 bases, with 7 bases between them. The CDR3 is made up of 12 amino acids.